The 27 T cell receptor beta chains presented below share a single source sample, sequenced in a study of CD8 T cells in ankylosing spondylitis. TCRdb called the 5' RACE reads again in MiXCR, with one record for every CDR3 protein. The sample comprises hundreds of thousands of distinct CDR3 sequences, 20% of which are singletons, and 7.8% rests with the top ten. The sequenced material came from blood, either unsorted or a sorted T cell fraction (not recorded which). Every receptor here comes from a male donor with ankylosing spondylitis or in good health (not recorded which).

This chain links TRBV7-8 with TRBJ2-3, with D perhaps TRBD1 (5 bases). Between the trimmed V and J ends, which lost 7 bases and 2 bases, there was a span of 19 bases. The CDR3 has 16 amino acids. Per the germline V gene, CDR1 is SGHVS and CDR2 is FQNEAQ. The CDR3 spells CASNIQPGRVTDTQYF. CDR3 in DNA: TGTGCCAGCAACATTCAGCCGGGCAGGGTCACAGATACGCAGTATTTT.

The genes are TRBV7-9 and TRBJ2-5; D may be TRBD2 (6 bases). Germline CDR1 is SEHNR and CDR2 is FQNEAQ (reference sequence). With 1 base removed from V and 2 bases from J, the gap between germline ends came to 11 bases. The CDR3 spans 15 residues. CDR3 protein: CASSLDSGLQETQYF. The CDR3 coding sequence is TGTGCCAGCAGCTTAGATAGCGGATTACAAGAGACCCAGTACTTC.

The CDR3 sequence is CASSIGQTAEAFF. The CDR3 DNA sequence: TGTGCCAGTAGTATAGGACAGACCGCTGAAGCTTTCTTT. The genes are TRBV19 and TRBJ1-1; D might be TRBD1 (5 bases). The CDR3 length is 13 residues. Germline CDR1 is LNHDA and CDR2 is SQIVND (reference sequence). Deletions cut 1 base from V and 6 bases from J, with 9 bases between.

The gene calls are TRBV20-1 and TRBJ2-1; TRBD2 might be the D (6 bases). The V end was cut by 6 bases, the J end by 9 bases, with 18 bases between. The length of the CDR3 is 13 residues. Germline V CDR1 and CDR2: DFQATT, SNEGSKA (reference sequence). In nucleotides, the CDR3 is TGCAGTGCGACGCCGGGACTTCAGGGTGAGCAGTTCTTC. It translates to CSATPGLQGEQFF.

This chain connects TRBV27 to TRBJ2-3; no clear D gene. The V gene lost 1 base and the J gene lost 6 bases, with 8 bases spanning the gap. Germline CDR1 is MNHEY and CDR2 is SMNVEV (reference sequence). This CDR3 is built from 13 residues. The CDR3 sequence: CASSLLFSDTQYF. The CDR3 nucleotides read TGTGCCAGCAGTTTATTGTTCTCGGATACGCAGTATTTT.

There are a few counts of this clonotype. The V gene is TRBV12-3 or TRBV12-4, the J gene TRBJ1-6; D is unresolved. This CDR3 is 15 amino acids long. The ends were cut back, 1 base at V and 6 bases at J, with 10 bases in the middle. CDR3 sequence reads: CASSLGDTPNSPLHF. In DNA, the CDR3 is TGTGCCAGCAGTTTAGGCGACACCCCTAATTCACCCCTCCACTTT.

The V call is TRBV5-1, the J call TRBJ2-1; 7 positions agree with TRBD2. V trimming: 3 bases; J trimming: 1 base; junction bases outside the gene matches: 1. The CDR3 has 14 amino acids. Germline loops: CDR1 SGHRS, CDR2 YFSETQ. CDR3 DNA sequence: TGCGCCAGCAGCTCGCGGGAGTCCTACAATGAGCAGTTCTTC. This sequence encodes CASSSRESYNEQFF.

The chain uses TRBV15 and TRBJ2-1; perhaps TRBD2 as D (6 bases). The CDR3 totals 13 residues. V lost 5 bases and J 7 bases, leaving 12 bases between the germline ends. Germline CDR1 and CDR2: LNHNV and YYDKDF (reference sequence). CDR3 region: CATSGNGLNEQFF. The CDR3 DNA reads as TGTGCCACCAGCGGAAACGGACTAAATGAGCAGTTCTTC.

This clonotype was counted between two and nine times. The rearrangement uses TRBV12-3 or TRBV12-4 and TRBJ2-5; 8 nucleotides agree with TRBD1. The trim removed 6 bases at V and 5 bases at J, leaving 11 bases unmatched. The CDR3 is 15 amino acids. This chain's CDR3 is CASRGTGQPSETQYF. The CDR3 DNA reads TGTGCCAGCAGGGGGACAGGTCAGCCCTCCGAGACCCAGTACTTC.

The CDR3 here is CSVDLSGRARETQYF. CDR3 DNA sequence: TGCAGCGTAGACCTAAGCGGGAGGGCTCGGGAGACCCAGTACTTC. The chain combines TRBV29-1 with TRBJ2-5; 10 bases are a match to TRBD2. Germline assignment: CDR1 SQVTM and CDR2 ANQGSEA. The J segment lost 5 bases and the V segment lost 6 bases, leaving 12 bases of the junction unmatched. This CDR3 is 15 amino acids long.

The V and J genes are TRBV18 and TRBJ2-5; 11 bases map to TRBD1. Trimming at V came to 5 bases and at J to 2 bases, leaving 4 bases not matched to a gene. The CDR3 is 15 residues long. Per germline, CDR1 KGHSH and CDR2 LQKENI. In nucleotides, the CDR3 is TGTGCCAGCTCAGGACAGGGGGCTTCACAAGAGACCCAGTACTTC. Amino acid sequence: CASSGQGASQETQYF.

This chain joins TRBV7-9 and TRBJ1-5, with TRBD1 matching over 9 bases. This CDR3 has 15 residues. The trim removed 5 bases at V and 4 bases at J, leaving 6 bases unmatched. Germline-derived CDR1 and CDR2 are SEHNR and FQNEAQ (reference sequence). The CDR3: CASSAIGQGNQPQHF. CDR3 in DNA: TGTGCCAGCAGCGCTATTGGACAGGGGAATCAGCCCCAGCATTTT.

This clonotype was counted only a few times. The J gene is TRBJ2-2, the V gene TRBV7-3, with D perhaps assigned TRBD1 or TRBD2 (5 bases each). The CDR3 covers 16 residues. Trimming removed 2 bases from V and 4 bases from J, with 14 bases in between. CDR1 and CDR2 (germline): SGHTA, FQGTGA. As DNA, the CDR3 is TGTGCCAGCAGCTTACTTAGGGGAGAGGGCACCGGGGAGCTGTTTTTT. Residues: CASSLLRGEGTGELFF.

The V and J genes are TRBV28 and TRBJ1-1; D is undetermined. V lost 2 bases, J lost 5 bases, and 6 bases lay in between. This CDR3 contains 12 residues. Germline V gives CDR1 MDHEN, CDR2 SYDVKM. The CDR3 spells CASSLQLTEAFF. The CDR3 region has the DNA TGTGCCAGCAGTTTACAGCTTACTGAAGCTTTCTTT.

Only a few counts were recorded for this clonotype. This chain uses TRBV6-5 with TRBJ1-2; D is perhaps TRBD1 (5 bases). Germline assignment: CDR1 MNHEY and CDR2 SVGAGI. CDR3 length: 13 amino acids. Between the trimmed V and J ends, which lost 2 bases and 4 bases, there was a span of 8 bases. This chain's CDR3 is CASSYTGTYGYTF. The CDR3 bases are TGTGCCAGCAGTTACACCGGGACCTATGGCTACACCTTC.

Only a few counts were recorded for this clonotype. CDR3 region: CASSPTKNRVTDTQYF. The CDR3 DNA is TGTGCCAGCAGTCCTACTAAGAACAGGGTAACAGATACGCAGTATTTT. V and J are TRBV6-1 and TRBJ2-3, with D perhaps TRBD1 (6 bases). The germline V gene has CDR1 MNHNS and CDR2 SASEGT. V lost 5 bases to trimming and J lost 3 bases, with 18 bases between them. The CDR3 has 16 amino acids.

This chain connects TRBV5-1 to TRBJ2-3; 11 bases match TRBD2. Trimming cost V 3 bases and J 5 bases; bases outside gene matches: 8. CDR3 length: 16 amino acids. CDR1 and CDR2 from the germline V gene are SGHRS and YFSETQ. The CDR3 region has the DNA TGCGCCAGCAGCTCAAAACTAGCGGGGGAGGGAGATACGCAGTATTTT. Protein sequence: CASSSKLAGEGDTQYF. The full variable domain, rest sourced from reference TRBV5-1 and TRBJ2-3, is KAGVTQTPRYLIKTRGQQVTLSCSPISGHRSVSWYQQTPGQGLQFLFEYFSETQRNKGNFPGRFSGRQFSNSRSEMNVSTLELGDSALYLCASSSKLAGEGDTQYFGPGTRLTVL.

This clonotype was picked up a small number of times. The chain joins TRBV5-1 to TRBJ1-4; 9 bases align to TRBD1. The CDR3 totals 14 residues. Trimming at V came to 1 base and at J to 7 bases, leaving 2 bases not matched to a gene. The germline V gene encodes CDR1 SGHRS and CDR2 YFSETQ. CDR3 DNA: TGCGCCAGCAGCTTGACAGGGGGCTCTGAAAAACTGTTTTTT. Its translation: CASSLTGGSEKLFF.

A few counts support this clonotype. The chain has TRBV12-3 or TRBV12-4 and TRBJ1-6, with D possibly being TRBD1 (5 bases). The CDR3 is made up of 15 amino acids. V was clipped by 2 bases and J by 6 bases, with 11 bases between them. The CDR3 sequence is CASSLNRLGNSPLHF. The CDR3 DNA follows: TGTGCCAGCAGTTTAAACAGGTTAGGTAATTCACCCCTCCACTTT.

Notes on this clonotype: One end of the junction varies from germline; a read error may be responsible. The chain links TRBV20-1 to TRBJ1-3; D remains unclear. Germline CDR1 and CDR2: DFQATT and SNEGSKA (reference sequence). The length of the CDR3 is 17 residues. The CDR3 here is CCARAFGRHRSGNTIYF. The DNA of the CDR3 is TGCTGTGCTAGAGCCTTCGGACGGCACCGCTCTGGAAACACCATATATTTT.

This chain links TRBV29-1 with TRBJ2-5; 8 positions match TRBD1. From germline, CDR1 is SQVTM and CDR2 ANQGSEA. The CDR3 is 14 residues long. Trimming cost V 6 bases and J 5 bases; bases outside gene matches: 11. This CDR3 is CSVTGQGLGETQYF. The DNA of the CDR3 is TGCAGCGTAACTGGACAGGGATTGGGGGAGACCCAGTACTTC.

This clonotype has only a few counts. The CDR3 spells CASSLAAGNTGELFF. The CDR3 coding sequence is TGCGCCAGCAGCTTGGCAGCAGGGAACACCGGGGAGCTGTTTTTT. The chain is built from TRBV5-1 and TRBJ2-2; D is uncertain. V shed 0 bases and J shed 1 base, with 7 bases lying between them. The CDR3 is 15 amino acids. The V gene's germline CDR1 is SGHRS and CDR2 YFSETQ.

This clonotype has just a few counts. This chain joins TRBV28 and TRBJ2-1; 10 bases match TRBD1. Unmatched junction bases numbered 9, after V lost 6 bases and J lost 7 bases. CDR3 length: 15 amino acids. CDR1 and CDR2 from the germline V gene are MDHEN and SYDVKM. The CDR3 is CASSPGTGAWNEQFF. The DNA for the CDR3 is TGTGCCAGCAGCCCCGGGACAGGGGCTTGGAATGAGCAGTTCTTC.

This clonotype was seen at least ten times. The chain couples TRBV15 to TRBJ2-4; D uncertain. CDR3 length equals 15 residues. Trimming cost V 0 bases and J 5 bases, with 11 bases left between them. CDR1 is LNHNV, CDR2 YYDKDF, per germline (reference sequence). CDR3 DNA: TGTGCCACCAGCAGAGATTCCAGGTTTGAAAACATTCAGTACTTC. Its protein product is CATSRDSRFENIQYF.

This clonotype was picked up a small number of times. The chain carries TRBV9 and TRBJ2-2; 15 bases fit TRBD2. J lost 7 bases, V lost 0 bases, and 7 bases had no gene match. This CDR3 contains 18 residues. Germline V CDR1 and CDR2: SGDLS, YYNGEE. The CDR3 here is CASSVAGLAGGMNGELFF. Here the CDR3 DNA reads TGTGCCAGCAGCGTAGCCGGACTAGCGGGAGGGATGAACGGGGAGCTGTTTTTT.

This clonotype was counted only a few times. The gene calls are TRBV10-3 and TRBJ2-2, with TRBD2 matching 10 bases. J lost 0 bases, V lost 4 bases, and 11 bases had no gene match. The CDR3 is made up of 19 amino acids. CDR1 and CDR2 (germline): ENHRY, SYGVKD. CDR3 sequence reads: CAISAFKTSGPANTGELFF. CDR3 DNA: TGTGCCATCAGTGCCTTCAAGACTAGCGGGCCTGCGAACACCGGGGAGCTGTTTTTT.

At least ten counts were recorded for this clonotype. The V gene is TRBV5-1, the J gene TRBJ2-1; D is uncertain. With 1 base removed from V and 3 bases from J, the gap between germline ends came to 11 bases. Germline CDR1 reads SGHRS; CDR2 reads YFSETQ. The CDR3 has 15 residues. The DNA for the CDR3 is TGCGCCAGCAGCTTGCGGGCTAGTGGCTACAATGAGCAGTTCTTC. Translating gives CASSLRASGYNEQFF.